This TCR beta chain was identified in a study of T cell responses to AZD1222 COVID-19 vaccine. Points from the study as a whole: Every sample of the repertoires postdated the peak T cell response.

For this clone: Its specificity is unknown.

The CDR3 has 15 amino acids. Trimming shortened V by 3 bases and J by 3 bases, and 15 bases separated the two germline ends. Germline CDR1 SGHRS, CDR2 YFSETQ. The assay was immunoSEQ multiplex PCR, and TCRdb's table has in-frame clones only and misses some. The repertoire holds approximately 130,000 clones, with roughly 85% as singletons. The material sequenced was peripheral blood, taken 28 days after the second dose of the MenACWY control vaccine. This TCR came from an adult who received the MenACWY meningococcal vaccine as a control. The chain employs TRBV5-1 and TRBJ1-1; D may be TRBD1 (6 bases). The CDR3 sequence is CASSSYRVGDTEAFF. The DNA for the CDR3 is TGCGCCAGCAGCTCTTACAGGGTAGGAGACACTGAAGCTTTCTTT.